These 32 T cell receptor beta chains were all obtained from the same sample, sequenced in a study of response to subunit inactivated influenza vaccine. TCRdb re-called the RT-PCR reads with MiXCR, one entry per CDR3 protein. Among approximately 170,000 distinct CDR3 sequences listed, approximately 15% were seen once. The specimen was CD8+ T cells sorted from PBMCs, collected about 5 days after vaccination. The receptors shown here come from a man aged 45-65 years who received an inactivated influenza vaccine.

CDR3 in DNA: TGCAGCGTTGAAGTCCTCGGGGAAAAACTGTTTTTT. Translated, it gives CSVEVLGEKLFF. The J gene is TRBJ1-4, the V gene TRBV29-1; D unclear. V was trimmed by 1 base and J by 8 bases, leaving 8 bases between them. CDR1 and CDR2 from the germline V gene are SQVTM and ANQGSEA. The CDR3 consists of 12 residues.

This clonotype occurred many times. This chain connects TRBV7-9 to TRBJ2-2; 7 bases match TRBD1. V lost 2 bases and J lost 0; bases outside the gene matches: 6. The CDR3 has 17 amino acids. CDR1 is SEHNR, CDR2 FQNEAQ, per germline (reference sequence). The CDR3 DNA is TGTGCCAGCAGCTTATTCCAGGGGGACGCGAACACCGGGGAGCTGTTTTTT. This encodes CASSLFQGDANTGELFF.

This clonotype was detected only a few times. This chain joins TRBV7-2 and TRBJ1-5; possible D gene TRBD1, 5 bases. Germline lookup yields CDR1 SGHTA and CDR2 FQGNSA. The CDR3 contains 14 residues. Trimming removed 7 bases from V and 5 bases from J, with 15 bases in between. The CDR3 protein is CASNLGGSDQPQHF. CDR3 DNA: TGTGCCAGCAATCTGGGGGGGTCCGATCAGCCCCAGCATTTT.

V usage is TRBV6-5 and J usage is TRBJ2-5; D gene unclear. Germline V lookup: CDR1 MNHEY, CDR2 SVGAGI. This CDR3 contains 13 residues. The ends were cut back, 6 bases at V and 3 bases at J, with 11 bases in the middle. This CDR3 is CASSLRVEETQYF. The DNA of the CDR3 is TGTGCCAGCAGCTTAAGGGTAGAAGAGACCCAGTACTTC.

Many counts were recorded for this clonotype. The chain recombines TRBV5-1 with TRBJ2-1; D is ambiguous. V was trimmed by 5 bases and J by 4 bases, leaving 4 bases between them. Germline V gives CDR1 SGHRS, CDR2 YFSETQ. CDR3 length: 11 residues. The CDR3, as DNA: TGCGCCAGCAGGGAGTACAATGAGCAGTTCTTC. Its protein is CASREYNEQFF.

A few counts support this clonotype. The chain carries TRBV25-1 and TRBJ2-2; 9 bases fit TRBD1. The V segment lost 4 bases and the J segment 2 bases; nucleotides outside the gene matches: 11. Per the germline V gene, CDR1 is MGHDK and CDR2 is SYGVNS. There are 18 residues in the CDR3. CDR3 bases: TGTGCCAGCAGTGCATCCCCCGGACAGGGGATAAACACCGGGGAGCTGTTTTTT. This codes for CASSASPGQGINTGELFF.

This clonotype was observed a handful of times. The rearrangement uses TRBV4-1 and TRBJ2-1, with TRBD1 identical over 7 bases. In germline, CDR1 is MGHRA, CDR2 YSYEKL. After removal of 3 bases from V and 9 bases from J, the junction contained 14 bases not matched to a gene. The CDR3 spans 16 residues. The CDR3 DNA is TGCGCCAGCAGCCAGGAAGGGGGACAGTTGGGGGCTGAGCAGTTCTTC. Translated, it gives CASSQEGGQLGAEQFF.

The rearrangement links TRBV9 to TRBJ2-5; the match to TRBD1 covers 7 bases. This CDR3 comprises 14 residues. CDR1 and CDR2 (germline): SGDLS, YYNGEE. Unmatched junction bases numbered 6, after V lost 3 bases and J lost 4 bases. The CDR3 sequence: CASSAQGLGETQYF. The CDR3 DNA follows: TGTGCCAGCAGCGCACAGGGGTTAGGAGAGACCCAGTACTTC.

This chain links TRBV12-3 or TRBV12-4 with TRBJ2-1; D possibly corresponds to TRBD2 (5 bases). The CDR3 sequence is 14 residues long. V lost 5 bases and J 5 bases, leaving 13 bases between the germline ends. The CDR3 spells CASSLEGGNNEQFF. The DNA of the CDR3 is TGTGCCAGCAGTCTAGAGGGTGGTAACAATGAGCAGTTCTTC.

This clonotype was counted at least ten times. The chain is built from TRBV6-2 or TRBV6-3 and TRBJ2-7, with TRBD1 matching over 9 bases. Trimming cost V 2 bases and J 2 bases; bases outside gene matches: 1. The CDR3 is 14 amino acids. Germline assignment: CDR1 MNHEY and CDR2 SVGEGT. The CDR3 region has the DNA TGTGCCAGCAGTTACGGGACAGGGACCTACGAGCAGTACTTC. Protein product: CASSYGTGTYEQYF.

V gene TRBV28 combines with J gene TRBJ2-3; 8 positions agree with TRBD2. V was pared by 2 bases and J by 3 bases, with 7 bases of the junction left unmatched. Germline CDR1 and CDR2: MDHEN and SYDVKM. The CDR3 has 16 amino acids. The CDR3 coding sequence is TGTGCCAGCAGTTTAGAACTAGCGGATTTGACAGATACGCAGTATTTT. This translates into CASSLELADLTDTQYF.

This clonotype was recorded many times. The V and J genes are TRBV9 and TRBJ1-1; perhaps TRBD1 as D (5 bases). V dropped 0 bases and J dropped 3 bases, with 6 bases sitting between them. CDR1 and CDR2 from the germline V gene are SGDLS and YYNGEE. This CDR3 has 13 residues. This chain's CDR3 is CASSVGGDTEAFF. In nucleotides, the CDR3 is TGTGCCAGCAGCGTAGGGGGGGACACTGAAGCTTTCTTT.

The rearrangement uses TRBV7-2 and TRBJ1-1; 8 bases agree with TRBD1. Germline-derived CDR1 and CDR2 are SGHTA and FQGNSA. The CDR3 is made up of 13 amino acids. With V trimmed by 5 bases and J by 7 bases, 6 bases remained unmatched. The CDR3 DNA follows: TGTGCCAGCAGCCACGGGACAGGCTATGAAGCTTTCTTT. This encodes CASSHGTGYEAFF.

V and J are TRBV29-1 and TRBJ2-7; D assignment may be TRBD1 or TRBD2 (5 bases each). The CDR3 runs 14 residues. Trimming removed 1 base from V and 2 bases from J, with 12 bases in between. Germline CDR1 is SQVTM and CDR2 is ANQGSEA. The CDR3 spells CSVEGGRGPYEQYF. CDR3 nucleotide sequence: TGCAGCGTTGAAGGGGGAAGGGGACCCTACGAGCAGTACTTC.

This clonotype was detected a few times. This chain joins TRBV12-3 or TRBV12-4 and TRBJ1-5, with D unresolved. The CDR3 covers 12 residues. V was clipped by 5 bases and J by 7 bases, with 9 bases between them. The CDR3 nucleotides read TGTGCCAGCAGTAGTCATCAACAGCCCCAGCATTTT. This gives the protein CASSSHQQPQHF.

This chain connects TRBV13 to TRBJ2-2; 10 nucleotides line up with TRBD2. The CDR3 is 17 amino acids. The germline V gene has CDR1 PRHDT and CDR2 FYEKMQ (reference sequence). V lost 5 bases, J lost 4 bases, and 10 bases stayed unmatched. CDR3 residues: CASSPNGLAETTGELFF. The CDR3 DNA is TGTGCCAGCAGCCCAAACGGACTAGCGGAAACCACCGGGGAGCTGTTTTTT.

The chain recombines TRBV21-1 with TRBJ1-2; TRBD1, the D gene given by the table, was not confirmed from the DNA. TRBV21-1 is annotated as a pseudogene. This CDR3 spans 14 amino acids. The DNA for the CDR3 is TGTGCCAGCAGCAAGTTTGACAGGCACTATGGCTACACCTTC. This codes for CASSKFDRHYGYTF.

The V and J genes are TRBV7-9 and TRBJ2-4; D is unresolved. The CDR3 totals 16 residues. The V end was cut by 5 bases, the J end by 1 base, with 15 bases between. Germline V CDR1 and CDR2: SEHNR, FQNEAQ (reference sequence). DNA of the CDR3: TGTGCCAGCAGCATAAATGCGGACCCGGCCAAAAACATTCAGTACTTC. Translation gives CASSINADPAKNIQYF.

The V and J genes are TRBV12-3 or TRBV12-4 and TRBJ2-1; TRBD1 might be the D (6 bases). Trimming cost V 6 bases and J 4 bases, with 16 bases left between them. The CDR3 runs to 15 residues. CDR3 region: CASSTGTTMYNEQFF. The CDR3 bases are TGTGCCAGCAGCACCGGGACAACCATGTACAATGAGCAGTTCTTC.

This clonotype was found a few times. The chain has TRBV5-1 and TRBJ2-1; D gene ambiguous. Germline-derived CDR1 and CDR2 are SGHRS and YFSETQ. Trimming shortened V by 0 bases and J by 7 bases, and 8 bases separated the two germline ends. The CDR3 sequence is 13 residues long. The CDR3 DNA sequence: TGCGCCAGCAGCTTGGCCTCTTGGAATGAGCAGTTCTTC. Translated, it gives CASSLASWNEQFF.

This chain joins TRBV7-8 and TRBJ2-4, with 7 positions matching TRBD1. The CDR3 contains 14 residues. Per germline, CDR1 SGHVS and CDR2 FQNEAQ. V was clipped by 3 bases and J by 6 bases; unmatched bases: 5. The CDR3 nucleotides are TGTGCCAGCAGCTTCCGGGGACAGCTAAACATTCAGTACTTC. As protein: CASSFRGQLNIQYF. The entire variable domain, with the rest obtained from reference TRBV7-8 and TRBJ2-4, is as follows: GAGVSQSPRYKVAKRGQDVALRCDPISGHVSLFWYQQALGQGPEFLTYFQNEAQLDKSGLPSDRFFAERPEGSVSTLKIQRTQQEDSAVYLCASSFRGQLNIQYFGAGTRLSVL.

A few counts support this clonotype. The chain recombines TRBV4-2 with TRBJ1-3; TRBD1 might be the D (5 bases). Germline CDR1 reads LGHNA; CDR2 reads YNFKEQ. V lost 1 base to trimming and J lost 2 bases, with 9 bases between them. The CDR3 spans 15 residues. CDR3 residues: CASSQVDRPGNTIYF. The CDR3 DNA is TGTGCCAGCAGCCAAGTTGACAGACCTGGAAACACCATATATTTT.

This clonotype has only a few counts. The chain couples TRBV6-5 to TRBJ2-1; D gene unclear. Germline V gene sequence: CDR1 MNHEY, CDR2 SVGAGI. This CDR3 spans 12 amino acids. V was clipped by 4 bases and J by 6 bases, with 7 bases between them. The CDR3 sequence: CASSSRPNEQFF. The CDR3, as DNA: TGTGCCAGCAGTTCTCGGCCCAATGAGCAGTTCTTC.

This clonotype was found a few times. The rearrangement joins TRBV29-1 to TRBJ1-5; D gene unclear. This CDR3 comprises 14 residues. Deletions cut 4 bases from V and 2 bases from J, with 12 bases between. Germline values: CDR1 SQVTM, CDR2 ANQGSEA. The CDR3 sequence is CSVVWEEGNQPQHF. In DNA, the CDR3 is TGCAGCGTTGTGTGGGAAGAGGGCAATCAGCCCCAGCATTTT.

This clonotype was counted only a few times. The V and J genes are TRBV7-2 and TRBJ2-7; D unresolved. V was cut by 3 bases and J by 2 bases, with 14 bases left in between. CDR3 size: 15 residues. The germline CDR1 and CDR2 sequences are SGHTA and FQGNSA. In nucleotides, the CDR3 is TGTGCCAGCAGCTTCTTCAGTGGTGGCGCCTACGAGCAGTACTTC. It specifies CASSFFSGGAYEQYF.

The chain has TRBV7-8 and TRBJ2-1, with 8 bases aligning to TRBD2. Looked up from germline, CDR1 is SGHVS and CDR2 is FQNEAQ. This CDR3 has 14 residues. With 5 bases clipped from V and 8 bases from J, the junction kept 8 bases outside the gene matches. CDR3 loop: CASSPQRENHEQFF. DNA of the CDR3: TGTGCCAGCAGCCCCCAGCGGGAGAACCATGAGCAGTTCTTC.

This clonotype was counted only a few times. The chain is built from TRBV7-9 and TRBJ2-3; TRBD2 aligns across 13 bases. The CDR3 consists of 16 residues. Germline V lookup: CDR1 SEHNR, CDR2 FQNEAQ (reference sequence). V was pared by 5 bases and J by 4 bases, with 6 bases of the junction left unmatched. This chain's CDR3 is CASSPRTSGSPDTQYF. CDR3 nucleotide sequence: TGTGCCAGCAGCCCTCGGACTAGCGGGAGCCCAGATACGCAGTATTTT.

This clonotype was found a few times. The chain combines TRBV4-3 with TRBJ2-7; D call uncertain. The length of the CDR3 is 14 residues. V was pared by 0 bases and J by 7 bases, with 13 bases between. Germline V gene lookup returns CDR1 LGHNA and CDR2 YSLEER. CDR3 region: CASSQDRTGREQYF. The CDR3 DNA reads as TGCGCCAGCAGCCAAGATAGGACGGGTCGGGAGCAGTACTTC.

The chain has TRBV24-1 and TRBJ2-1; 10 bases are shared with TRBD1. V was clipped by 10 bases and J by 5 bases; unmatched bases: 4. Germline CDR1 and CDR2: KGHDR and SFDVKD. The CDR3 has 13 amino acids. This CDR3 is CATGTGDNNEQFF. The DNA for the CDR3 is TGTGCCACGGGGACAGGGGACAACAATGAGCAGTTCTTC.

The CDR3 bases are TGTGCCAGCAGCAGGACAGGCACCTACAATGAGCAGTTCTTC. Its translation is CASSRTGTYNEQFF. The J gene is TRBJ2-1, the V gene TRBV12-3 or TRBV12-4; 7 bases map to TRBD1. CDR3 size: 14 residues. Unmatched junction bases numbered 4, after V lost 6 bases and J lost 2 bases.

V gene TRBV4-1 combines with J gene TRBJ2-1; 7 positions match TRBD1. CDR1 is MGHRA and CDR2 is YSYEKL in the germline V gene. With 1 base clipped from V and 8 bases from J, the junction kept 5 bases outside the gene matches. The CDR3 loop spans 14 amino acids. The DNA for the CDR3 is TGCGCCAGCAGCCAAGCCGGAACAGGGGATGAGCAGTTCTTC. Encoded protein: CASSQAGTGDEQFF.

On this clonotype itself: One junction end disagrees with the germline gene, perhaps due to a read error. The V gene is TRBV5-1, the J gene TRBJ1-2; tentatively, D is TRBD1 (6 bases). Per germline, CDR1 SGHRS and CDR2 YFSETQ. CDR3 length: 18 residues. The CDR3 here is CASSLGPEVTGKNYSYTF. CDR3 coding DNA: TGCGCCAGCAGCTTGGGTCCGGAGGTTACAGGGAAAAACTATAGCTACACCTTC.